These 21 T cell receptor beta chains were sequenced from one sample in a study of T cell repertoires in cytomegalovirus infection. Their specific antigens are unknown. TCRdb reprocessed the reads with MiXCR, giving one entry per CDR3 protein. The sample has about 470,000 distinct CDR3 sequences, approximately 42% seen once; the top ten hold roughly two fifths. Specimen: cultured PBMCs, collected from culture after CMV antigen stimulation. The receptors shown here come from a human donor in good health (CMV status not recorded). Some clones in this sample may be carry-over from other donors' samples.

A single count supports this clonotype. The J gene is TRBJ2-7, the V gene TRBV6-2 or TRBV6-3, with 10 bases matching TRBD2. The V gene's germline CDR1 is MNHEY and CDR2 SVGEGT. V gave up 0 bases and J gave up 5 bases; unmatched junction bases: 10. This CDR3 contains 17 residues. CDR3 bases: TGTGCCAGCAGTTACTCGATCTCCCCCAGCGGGAGGGACGAGCAGTACTTC. This codes for CASSYSISPSGRDEQYF.

This clonotype was found a few times. CDR3 nucleotides: TGTGCCAGCAGCGGGATTCCGGCCTACGAGCAGTACTTC. It translates to CASSGIPAYEQYF. The rearrangement uses TRBV7-6 and TRBJ2-7; D unclear. The CDR3 is 13 amino acids. The V and J ends lost 5 bases and 2 bases respectively, with 10 bases between them. Germline V gene sequence: CDR1 SGHVS, CDR2 FNYEAQ.

The chain recombines TRBV7-9 with TRBJ2-2; TRBD1 might be the D (5 bases). Germline V gene lookup returns CDR1 SEHNR and CDR2 FQNEAQ (reference sequence). The CDR3 contains 15 residues. Trimming took off 2 bases at V and 4 bases at J, with 11 bases between the two ends. CDR3: CASSLTGASTGELFF. CDR3 bases: TGTGCCAGCAGCTTAACTGGGGCGAGCACCGGGGAGCTGTTTTTT.

V and J are TRBV5-1 and TRBJ1-1; 9 bases line up with TRBD1. Germline V gives CDR1 SGHRS, CDR2 YFSETQ. The CDR3 runs 15 residues. V dropped 4 bases and J dropped 5; count of bases not matched to a gene: 9. In DNA form, the CDR3 reads TGCGCCAGCAGCATTACAGGGGGCAGAAGGACTGAAGCTTTCTTT. It specifies CASSITGGRRTEAFF.

This clonotype was observed at least ten times. The genes are TRBV7-2 and TRBJ2-3; possible D gene TRBD2, 7 bases. Germline assignment: CDR1 SGHTA and CDR2 FQGNSA. CDR3 length: 16 residues. The V end lost 5 bases, the J end lost 7 bases, and 22 bases lay between the germline ends. The DNA for the CDR3 is TGTGCCAGCAGCCCTGGTGGGGGCGGGGGTTTAAATACGCAGTATTTT. This codes for CASSPGGGGGLNTQYF.

This clonotype was counted a single time. The genes are TRBV20-1 and TRBJ2-5; no reliable D call. V was trimmed by 3 bases and J by 3 bases, leaving 11 bases between them. The CDR3 is made up of 13 amino acids. Germline CDR1 and CDR2: DFQATT and SNEGSKA (reference sequence). DNA for the CDR3: TGCAGTGCTAGCCCGCCGACGAAAGAGACCCAGTACTTC. This sequence encodes CSASPPTKETQYF.

The chain links TRBV5-4 to TRBJ2-3; D not resolved. The CDR3 contains 13 residues. Germline V gives CDR1 SGHNT, CDR2 YYREEE (reference sequence). Trimming cost V 7 bases and J 1 base, with 10 bases left between them. The CDR3 DNA reads as TGTGCCAGCGCGGACCGGGGCACAGATACGCAGTATTTT. This translates into CASADRGTDTQYF. Full variable domain (remainder filled in from reference TRBV5-4 and TRBJ2-3): ETGVTQSPTHLIKTRGQQVTLRCSSQSGHNTVSWYQQALGQGPQFIFQYYREEENGRGNFPPRFSGLQFPNYSSELNVNALELDDSALYLCASADRGTDTQYFGPGTRLTVL.

This clonotype turned up a few times. This chain joins TRBV7-9 and TRBJ2-1; D call uncertain. This CDR3 is built from 13 residues. Between the trimmed V and J ends, which lost 7 bases and 5 bases, there was a span of 12 bases. The germline gives CDR1 SEHNR, CDR2 FQNEAQ (reference sequence). The CDR3 DNA reads as TGTGCCAGCACGACGGGCTCGGACAATGAGCAGTTCTTC. Translation gives CASTTGSDNEQFF.

The chain carries TRBV5-6 and TRBJ1-5; D gene unclear. V lost 2 bases to trimming and J lost 2 bases, with 14 bases between them. Germline V gene sequence: CDR1 SGHDT, CDR2 YYEEEE. The CDR3 spans 16 residues. The CDR3 sequence: CASSFYAAYGNQPQHF. The CDR3 region has the DNA TGTGCCAGCAGCTTTTACGCGGCGTATGGCAATCAGCCCCAGCATTTT. Variable domain in full (rest from reference TRBV5-6 and TRBJ1-5): DAGVTQSPTHLIKTRGQQVTLRCSPKSGHDTVSWYQQALGQGPQFIFQYYEEEERQRGNFPDRFSGHQFPNYSSELNVNALLLGDSALYLCASSFYAAYGNQPQHFGDGTRLSIL.

This clonotype was seen a few times. The chain joins TRBV7-8 to TRBJ2-5; D ambiguous. This CDR3 has 15 residues. Germline V gene data show CDR1 as SGHVS and CDR2 as FQNEAQ. The germline V and J ends were trimmed by 2 bases and 4 bases, with 14 bases remaining between them. The CDR3 loop reads CASSLLSRSRETQYF. The CDR3 DNA reads TGTGCCAGCAGCTTACTTTCTCGTTCCCGAGAGACCCAGTACTTC.

This sequence joins TRBV12-3 or TRBV12-4 and TRBJ2-3; D unclear. V was pared by 7 bases and J by 5 bases, with 13 bases between. The CDR3 runs 13 residues. CDR3 protein: CASNSLQVDTQYF. Here the CDR3 DNA reads TGTGCCAGCAATTCGCTTCAGGTAGATACGCAGTATTTT.

The V and J genes are TRBV7-6 and TRBJ1-2; TRBD1 might be the D (5 bases). V was shortened by 4 bases and J by 6 bases, with 18 bases between the two germline ends. The CDR3 is 15 residues long. Per germline, CDR1 SGHVS and CDR2 FNYEAQ. This chain's CDR3 is CASSSRVGGRHGYTF. The CDR3 DNA sequence: TGTGCCAGCAGCTCTAGGGTTGGGGGACGGCATGGCTACACCTTC.

In DNA form, the CDR3 reads TGTGCCAGCAGTGAAGGAAATTCACCCCTCCACTTT. Translating it yields CASSEGNSPLHF. The V call is TRBV2, the J call TRBJ1-6, with unresolved D. Germline loops: CDR1 SNHLY, CDR2 FYNNEI. The CDR3 is made up of 12 amino acids. The V end was cut by 1 base, the J end by 7 bases, with 2 bases between.

The chain is built from TRBV7-9 and TRBJ1-4; D might be TRBD1 (6 bases). The CDR3 has 14 amino acids. The V gene's germline CDR1 is SEHNR and CDR2 FQNEAQ (reference sequence). The V end lost 0 bases, the J end lost 8 bases, and 10 bases lay between the germline ends. The CDR3 spells CASSLASGTEKLFF. The CDR3 DNA reads TGTGCCAGCAGCTTAGCGTCAGGGACAGAAAAACTGTTTTTT.

This clonotype occurred a few times. The chain uses TRBV6-1 and TRBJ2-3, with 7 bases lining up with TRBD1. This CDR3 is 15 amino acids long. J was trimmed by 2 bases and V by 6 bases; bases with no gene match: 8. Germline lookup yields CDR1 MNHNS and CDR2 SASEGT. CDR3 loop: CASRPIGQATDTQYF. CDR3 nucleotide sequence: TGTGCCAGCAGACCCATAGGACAGGCCACAGATACGCAGTATTTT.

The rearrangement joins TRBV5-4 to TRBJ2-1; no clear D gene. Germline loops: CDR1 SGHNT, CDR2 YYREEE (reference sequence). The V end was cut by 2 bases, the J end by 0 bases, with 12 bases between. CDR3 length equals 16 residues. CDR3 in amino acids: CASSFVRASSYNEQFF. For the CDR3, the DNA is TGTGCCAGCAGCTTCGTTCGGGCGAGCTCCTACAATGAGCAGTTCTTC.

The chain has TRBV6-2 or TRBV6-3 and TRBJ1-2; D unclear. V was clipped by 6 bases and J by 6 bases, with 14 bases between them. CDR1 is MNHEY and CDR2 is SVGEGT in the germline V gene. CDR3 length equals 13 residues. The CDR3 DNA follows: TGTGCCAGCAGCCCGCAAGCGACCCATGGCTACACCTTC. As protein: CASSPQATHGYTF.

In its sample, this clonotype was seen a few times. This chain links TRBV12-3 or TRBV12-4 with TRBJ2-1; either TRBD1 or TRBD2 may fit D (6 bases each). This CDR3 spans 14 amino acids. The V end was cut by 5 bases, the J end by 8 bases, with 16 bases between. CDR3 amino acids: CASSAQGTGDEQFF. DNA of the CDR3: TGTGCCAGCAGTGCACAGGGAACGGGGGATGAGCAGTTCTTC.

This clonotype has more than one count but fewer than ten. This chain connects TRBV7-2 to TRBJ2-5, with a weak D call TRBD2 (5 bases). V lost 5 bases, J lost 2 bases, and 18 bases lay in between. Germline CDR1 and CDR2: SGHTA and FQGNSA. The CDR3 contains 16 residues. The CDR3 loop reads CASSRFRRASQETQYF. The CDR3 DNA reads as TGTGCCAGCAGCCGCTTTAGGCGGGCTAGTCAAGAGACCCAGTACTTC.

This clonotype was observed a few times. V usage is TRBV7-6 and J usage is TRBJ2-7, with D hard to call. This CDR3 is 13 amino acids long. CDR1 and CDR2 from the germline V gene are SGHVS and FNYEAQ. V shed 1 base and J shed 6 bases, with 10 bases lying between them. Written as DNA, the CDR3 is TGTGCCAGCAGCTTAGGTCCCCAGGCCGAGCAGTACTTC. Amino acid sequence: CASSLGPQAEQYF.

This clonotype occurred a few times. The rearrangement uses TRBV19 and TRBJ2-7; D is undetermined. The germline V and J ends were trimmed by 6 bases and 1 base, with 7 bases remaining between them. The CDR3 totals 12 residues. The germline CDR1 and CDR2 sequences are LNHDA and SQIVND (reference sequence). CDR3 amino acids: CASRKGSYEQYF. CDR3 nucleotide sequence: TGTGCCAGTAGGAAGGGTTCCTACGAGCAGTACTTC.